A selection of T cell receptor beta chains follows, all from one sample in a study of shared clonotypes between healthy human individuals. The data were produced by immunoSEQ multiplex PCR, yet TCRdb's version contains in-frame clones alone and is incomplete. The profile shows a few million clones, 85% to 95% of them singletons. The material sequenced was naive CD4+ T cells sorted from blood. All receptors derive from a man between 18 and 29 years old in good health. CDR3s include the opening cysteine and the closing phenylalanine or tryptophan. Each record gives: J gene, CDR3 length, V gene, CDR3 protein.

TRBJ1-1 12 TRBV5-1 CASRVGNTEAFF
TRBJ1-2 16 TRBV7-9 CASSLDARAAVIGYTF
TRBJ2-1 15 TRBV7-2 CASSFTPLAGVEQFF
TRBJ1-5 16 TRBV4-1 CASSQDEGLRNQPQHF
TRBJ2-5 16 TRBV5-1 CASSSASGRRPETQYF
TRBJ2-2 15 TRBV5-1 CASSLVIGSTGELFF
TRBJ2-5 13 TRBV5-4 CASSRGGGETQYF
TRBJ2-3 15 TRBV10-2 CASSEGQGAQGTQYF
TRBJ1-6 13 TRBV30 CAWQDRRNSPLHF
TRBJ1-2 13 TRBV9 CASSLPGHSTYTF
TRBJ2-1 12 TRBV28 CASSVTVDKPFF
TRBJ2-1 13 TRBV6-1 CASRRENYNEQFF
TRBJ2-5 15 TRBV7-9 CASSLADGRQETQYF
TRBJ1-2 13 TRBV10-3 CAISEHTGEGYTF
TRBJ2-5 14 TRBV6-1 CASPLGSGQETQYF
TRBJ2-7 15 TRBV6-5 CASSYRWDSFYEQYF
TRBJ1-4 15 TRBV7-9 CASSPQQGTNEKLFF
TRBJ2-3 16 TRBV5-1 CASSRSVGGSTDTQYF
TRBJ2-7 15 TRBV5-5 CASSSTGESSYEQYF
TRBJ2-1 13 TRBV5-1 CASSLYRADEQFF
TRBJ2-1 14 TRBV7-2 CASSFAREDNEQFF
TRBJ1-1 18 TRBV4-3 CASSQEKGVRTPNTEAFF
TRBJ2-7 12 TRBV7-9 CASSLVANEQYF
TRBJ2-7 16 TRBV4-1 CASSQSIGTPQDEQYF
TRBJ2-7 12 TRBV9 CPGLAETYEQYF
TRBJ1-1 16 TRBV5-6 CASSLISGGMDTEAFF
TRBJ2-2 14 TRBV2 CASSVRQLPGELFF
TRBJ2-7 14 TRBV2 CASSAGTGSVEQYF
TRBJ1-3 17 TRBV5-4 CASSLGTPASSGNTIYF
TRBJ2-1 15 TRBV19 CASSNAGGAYNEQFF
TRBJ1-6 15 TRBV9 CASSPRDVGNSPLHF
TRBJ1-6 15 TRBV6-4 CASSDAGTYNSPLHF
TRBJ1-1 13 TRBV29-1 CSVAGGPNTEAFF
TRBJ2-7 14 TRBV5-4 CASSPRQGTYEQYF
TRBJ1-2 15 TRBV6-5 CASTHTTGGFYGYTF
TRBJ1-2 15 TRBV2 CASRPRQQANYGYTF
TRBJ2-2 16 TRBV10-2 CASREGTSGTTGELFF